This TCR beta chain was sequenced during a study of blood T cell repertoires in COVID-19. Study-level background: Italy, Spain and the United States were the sources of the convalescent and acute COVID-19 samples. T cells, B-cell-depleted T cells, or PBMCs provided the cDNA or gDNA that served as material.

This clone occurred a few times. The CDR3 totals 13 residues. V was trimmed by 4 bases and J by 4 bases, leaving 8 bases between them. Germline V gene sequence: CDR1 LGHDT, CDR2 YNNKEL (reference sequence). In the authors' methods: Reference gene primers were amplified, and this amplification served to estimate nucleated cell counts. This table comes from immunoSEQ multiplex PCR, and its TCRdb copy is limited to in-frame clones, with some not included. V, J and clone size were drawn from that table, and D and trimming were deduced from the DNA. In the table there are some 83,000 clones, 81% of which are singletons.

The sequence came from a man older than 75 with acute or convalescent COVID-19. Specimen: peripheral blood. The rearrangement uses TRBV3-1 (or the pseudogene TRBV3-2) and TRBJ1-3; no firm D call. CDR3 bases: TGTGCCAGCAGCCGCGGCAAAGGAAACACCATATATTTT. Translated, it gives CASSRGKGNTIYF.